These 20 T cell receptor beta chains came from one sample sequenced in a study of blood T cell repertoires in COVID-19. Assay: immunoSEQ multiplex PCR; the TCRdb copy retains only in-frame clones and omits some. This sample carries 70,000 or so clones, over 80% of them seen once, and the ten largest clones take 18%. Sequenced material: peripheral blood. Receptors originate from a human donor in a cohort sampled during active COVID-19.

The CDR3 sequence: CASSQSQGGNQPQHF. The DNA of the CDR3 is TGTGCCAGCAGCCAGTCACAGGGGGGCAATCAGCCCCAGCATTTT. The chain is built from TRBV4-2 and TRBJ1-5; 8 bases match TRBD1. There are 15 residues in the CDR3. Germline values: CDR1 LGHNA, CDR2 YNFKEQ. The junction had 3 bases not matched to a gene; V was cut back by 3 bases and J by 2 bases.

The gene calls are TRBV19 and TRBJ2-1, with TRBD2 identical over 7 bases. This CDR3 is 16 amino acids long. Germline V gene sequence: CDR1 LNHDA, CDR2 SQIVND (reference sequence). The J segment lost 9 bases and the V segment lost 3 bases, leaving 14 bases of the junction unmatched. This chain's CDR3 is CASSINGGGVSVEQFF. The CDR3 DNA reads TGTGCCAGTAGTATCAATGGTGGGGGGGTATCCGTTGAGCAGTTCTTC.

This clone was detected a few times. The V and J genes are TRBV7-8 and TRBJ2-5; TRBD2 is a possible D gene (5 bases). The CDR3 totals 14 residues. V was pared by 5 bases and J by 2 bases, with 12 bases between. Germline V lookup: CDR1 SGHVS, CDR2 FQNEAQ. This CDR3 is CASSTRTAQETQYF. The CDR3 DNA sequence: TGTGCCAGCAGCACCCGGACTGCACAAGAGACCCAGTACTTC.

V gene TRBV4-2 combines with J gene TRBJ1-2; D is uncertain. Germline V gene sequence: CDR1 LGHNA, CDR2 YNFKEQ. The CDR3 spans 15 residues. The V and J ends lost 0 bases and 2 bases respectively, with 10 bases between them. The CDR3 here is CASSQDTSVNYGYTF. The CDR3, as DNA: TGTGCCAGCAGCCAAGATACTTCGGTGAACTATGGCTACACCTTC.

The V gene is TRBV3-1 (or the pseudogene TRBV3-2), the J gene TRBJ1-4; D is uncertain. The CDR3 consists of 15 residues. Germline CDR1 is LGHDT and CDR2 is YNNKEL (reference sequence). The germline V and J ends were trimmed by 6 bases and 3 bases, with 14 bases remaining between them. Here the CDR3 reads CASSHGRRANEKLFF. The CDR3 region has the DNA TGTGCCAGCAGTCACGGGAGAAGAGCTAATGAAAAACTGTTTTTT.

The rearrangement joins TRBV9 to TRBJ1-3; 9 bases match TRBD1. V lost 4 bases to trimming and J lost 2 bases; unmatched junction nucleotides: 4. The germline gives CDR1 SGDLS, CDR2 YYNGEE. This CDR3 comprises 15 residues. For the CDR3, the DNA is TGTGCCAGCAGCCCCGGGACAGGGACTGGAAACACCATATATTTT. Translated: CASSPGTGTGNTIYF. The variable domain in full, with the rest retrieved from reference TRBV9 and TRBJ1-3, is DSGVTQTPKHLITATGQRVTLRCSPRSGDLSVYWYQQSLDQGLQFLIQYYNGEERAKGNILERFSAQQFPDLHSELNLSSLELGDSALYFCASSPGTGTGNTIYFGEGSWLTVV.

J is TRBJ2-7 and V is TRBV3-1 (or the pseudogene TRBV3-2); the match to TRBD1 covers 8 bases. There are 15 residues in the CDR3. V lost 2 bases and J lost 4; bases outside the gene matches: 7. Germline-derived CDR1 and CDR2 are LGHDT and YNNKEL (reference sequence). In DNA, the CDR3 is TGTGCCAGCAGCCAATACGACAGGGGTAGGTACGAGCAGTACTTC. Its translation: CASSQYDRGRYEQYF.

V and J are TRBV15 and TRBJ1-1, with D uncertain. V lost 7 bases and J 0 bases, leaving 12 bases between the germline ends. This CDR3 is 14 amino acids long. Germline V lookup: CDR1 LNHNV, CDR2 YYDKDF (reference sequence). This CDR3 is CATTVDRMNTEAFF. CDR3 DNA sequence: TGTGCCACCACCGTAGATCGTATGAACACTGAAGCTTTCTTT.

This CDR3 reads CASSFQSNQPQHF. As DNA, the CDR3 is TGTGCCAGCAGCTTCCAGAGCAATCAGCCCCAGCATTTT. This chain uses TRBV7-9 with TRBJ1-5; D is unresolved. Germline-derived CDR1 and CDR2 are SEHNR and FQNEAQ (reference sequence). V shed 3 bases and J shed 1 base, with 4 bases lying between them. This CDR3 spans 13 amino acids.

V gene TRBV5-6 combines with J gene TRBJ1-1, with D uncertain. CDR3 size: 16 residues. The germline gives CDR1 SGHDT, CDR2 YYEEEE. The V gene lost 2 bases and the J gene lost 0 bases, with 14 bases spanning the gap. In DNA form, the CDR3 reads TGTGCCAGCAGCTTAGGCGGCCAATGGTTGAACACTGAAGCTTTCTTT. Protein: CASSLGGQWLNTEAFF.

The CDR3 bases are TGTGCCAGCAGTGAAGGAAGGGAGAAGAATGGCTACACCTTC. As protein: CASSEGREKNGYTF. The chain couples TRBV6-1 to TRBJ1-2, with D unresolved. V was shortened by 1 base and J by 6 bases, with 12 bases between the two germline ends. Germline CDR1 and CDR2: MNHNS and SASEGT. There are 14 residues in the CDR3.

This clone came up a few times. The gene calls are TRBV27 and TRBJ2-7, with TRBD1 matching 10 bases. Germline CDR1 and CDR2: MNHEY and SMNVEV (reference sequence). V trimming: 5 bases; J trimming: 2 bases; junction bases outside the gene matches: 6. The CDR3 loop spans 15 amino acids. CDR3 nucleotides: TGTGCCAGCAGTCTAACCGGGACAGGGGCCTACGAGCAGTACTTC. Protein: CASSLTGTGAYEQYF.

V usage is TRBV7-9 and J usage is TRBJ2-5, with a weak D call TRBD2 (6 bases). The V gene's germline CDR1 is SEHNR and CDR2 FQNEAQ (reference sequence). V shed 2 bases and J shed 5 bases, with 12 bases lying between them. This CDR3 is 14 amino acids long. The CDR3 coding sequence is TGTGCCAGCAGCTTAATTTCGGGGGATGAGACCCAGTACTTC. Amino acids: CASSLISGDETQYF.

Here the CDR3 DNA reads TGTGCCAGCAGCTGGACAGACTACAATGAGCAGTTCTTC. Translation: CASSWTDYNEQFF. The chain carries TRBV6-2 or TRBV6-3 and TRBJ2-1; possibly TRBD1 for D (6 bases). The V gene's germline CDR1 is MNHEY and CDR2 SVGEGT. V was cut by 6 bases and J by 3 bases, with 9 bases left in between. This CDR3 has 13 residues.

J is TRBJ2-2 and V is TRBV5-4; 8 bases map to TRBD2. Germline CDR1 is SGHNT and CDR2 is YYREEE (reference sequence). With 6 bases clipped from V and 1 base from J, the junction kept 8 bases outside the gene matches. The CDR3 sequence is 16 residues long. The CDR3 region has the DNA TGTGCCAGCACCACCTGGCGGGGGGTGAACACCGGGGAGCTGTTTTTT. This codes for CASTTWRGVNTGELFF.

The chain has TRBV2 and TRBJ1-4; D is undetermined. The V gene lost 3 bases and the J gene lost 0 bases, with 11 bases spanning the gap. Germline V gene sequence: CDR1 SNHLY, CDR2 FYNNEI. The CDR3 is 16 amino acids. CDR3 sequence: CASSEFSDATNEKLFF. The DNA for the CDR3 is TGTGCCAGCAGTGAGTTCAGCGATGCAACTAATGAAAAACTGTTTTTT.

The V and J genes are TRBV5-4 and TRBJ1-2; D is perhaps TRBD1 (6 bases). V lost 6 bases, J lost 3 bases, and 15 bases lay in between. The CDR3 sequence is 14 residues long. CDR1 and CDR2 from the germline V gene are SGHNT and YYREEE (reference sequence). In DNA, the CDR3 is TGTGCCAGCAACAGGGACGCCAATTACTATGGCTACACCTTC. It is translated as CASNRDANYYGYTF.

J is TRBJ2-7 and V is TRBV2; D is uncertain. The CDR3 covers 12 residues. Germline V gene data show CDR1 as SNHLY and CDR2 as FYNNEI. Trimming took 5 bases from V and 2 from J, leaving 7 bases between them. The CDR3 sequence is CASSSRAYEQYF. CDR3 DNA: TGTGCCAGCAGTTCCCGGGCCTACGAGCAGTACTTC.

This chain links TRBV30 with TRBJ2-6; no firm D call. CDR3 length: 18 residues. V gave up 2 bases and J gave up 3 bases, with 20 bases separating them. Per the germline V gene, CDR1 is GTSNPN and CDR2 is SVGIG (reference sequence). The CDR3 is CAWSPRFISSIGANVLTF. The CDR3, as DNA: TGTGCCTGGAGTCCCCGATTTATTAGCTCTATTGGGGCCAACGTCCTGACTTTC.

This clone was seen a few times. V is TRBV4-1 and J is TRBJ1-3; a weak D match, TRBD1 (6 bases). The CDR3 has 15 amino acids. Looked up from germline, CDR1 is MGHRA and CDR2 is YSYEKL. Trimming removed 3 bases at V and 4 bases at J, with 13 bases between. In nucleotides, the CDR3 is TGCGCCAGCAGCCAGTTTACAGGGCAAGGAAACACCATATATTTT. Encoded protein: CASSQFTGQGNTIYF.